This entry features one TCR beta chain sequence. The sample is drawn from a study of shared T cell receptors in the human thymus. CDR1 SGDLS and CDR2 YYNGEE come from the germline V gene. With V trimmed by 3 bases and J by 2 bases, 12 bases remained unmatched. This CDR3 contains 20 residues. The table came from immunoSEQ multiplex PCR; TCRdb's copy has only in-frame clones and leaves some out. The sample lists 55,000 to 75,000 clones, over 90% occurring once. This chain links TRBV9 with TRBJ2-2; TRBD2 aligns across 14 bases. The sample comprised thymocytes. This receptor was identified in a human donor. CDR3 sequence (DNA): TGTGCCAGCAGCGATTCCGGGACTAGCGGGGGCATCACAAACACCGGGGAGCTGTTTTTT. This translates into CASSDSGTSGGITNTGELFF.